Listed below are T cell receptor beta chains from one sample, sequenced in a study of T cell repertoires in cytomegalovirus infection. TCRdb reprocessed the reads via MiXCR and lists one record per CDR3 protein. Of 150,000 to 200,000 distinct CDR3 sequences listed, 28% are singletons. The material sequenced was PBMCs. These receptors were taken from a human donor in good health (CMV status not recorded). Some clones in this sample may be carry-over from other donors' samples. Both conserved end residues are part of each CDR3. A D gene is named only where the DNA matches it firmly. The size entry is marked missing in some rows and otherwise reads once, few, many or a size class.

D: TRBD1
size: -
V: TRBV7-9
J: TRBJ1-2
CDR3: CASSLDGQGAIGYTF
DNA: TGTGCCAGCAGCCTAGACGGACAGGGGGCGATTGGCTACACCTTC

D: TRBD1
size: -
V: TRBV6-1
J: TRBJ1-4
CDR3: CASSGGQGTNEKLFF
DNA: TGTGCCAGCAGTGGAGGACAGGGGACTAATGAAAAACTGTTTTTT

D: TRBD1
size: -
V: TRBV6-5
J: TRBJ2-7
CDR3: CASSYGDRGIYEQYF
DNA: TGTGCCAGCAGTTACGGCGACAGGGGGATCTACGAGCAGTACTTC

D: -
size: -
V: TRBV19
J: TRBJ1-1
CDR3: CASSIPAGSGPEAFF
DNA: TGTGCCAGTAGTATTCCTGCGGGCAGCGGGCCTGAAGCTTTCTTT

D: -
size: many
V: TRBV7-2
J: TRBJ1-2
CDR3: CASSLDQTRKLYGYTF
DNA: TGTGCCAGCAGCTTAGATCAAACTCGGAAACTCTATGGCTACACCTTC

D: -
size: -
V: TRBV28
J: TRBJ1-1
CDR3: CASSSVNTEAFF
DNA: TGTGCCAGCAGTTCCGTGAACACTGAAGCTTTCTTT

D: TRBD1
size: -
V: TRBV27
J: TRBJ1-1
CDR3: CASSLSAGTGDHTEAFF
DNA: TGTGCCAGCAGTTTATCGGCCGGGACAGGGGATCACACTGAAGCTTTCTTT

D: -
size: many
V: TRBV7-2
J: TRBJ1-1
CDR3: CASSPQVGDTEAFF
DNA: TGTGCCAGCAGCCCCCAGGTTGGGGACACTGAAGCTTTCTTT

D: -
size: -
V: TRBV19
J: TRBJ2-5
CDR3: CASTRGETQYF
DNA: TGTGCCTCGACCCGGGGGGAGACCCAGTACTTC

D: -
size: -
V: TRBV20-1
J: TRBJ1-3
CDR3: CSARVGDSGNTIYF
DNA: TGCAGTGCTAGAGTCGGAGACTCTGGAAACACCATATATTTT

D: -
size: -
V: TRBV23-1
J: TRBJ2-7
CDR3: CARSDLPEQYF
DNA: TGCGCCAGGTCAGATCTTCCCGAGCAGTACTTC

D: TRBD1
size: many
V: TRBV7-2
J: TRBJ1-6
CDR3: CATSRDSNYSPLHF
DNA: TGTGCTACTAGCAGGGACAGCAATTATTCACCCCTCCACTTT

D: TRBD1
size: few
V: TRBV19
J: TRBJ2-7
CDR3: CASSNPGQGYEQYF
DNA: TGTGCCAGTAGTAACCCGGGACAGGGCTACGAGCAGTACTTC